The source of this T cell receptor (beta chain) is a study of blood T cells in healthy people across ages. Each donor had roughly 10 milliliters of peripheral blood drawn. This clonotype came up many times. Its target is unknown. The V segment lost 6 bases and the J segment 3 bases; nucleotides outside the gene matches: 7. The length of the CDR3 is 14 residues. In germline, CDR1 is SGHTA, CDR2 FQGNSA. The use of a sample-barcoded 5' primer and a J-beta primer mix characterized a second PCR of roughly 7 to 11 cycles. Every single cDNA molecule received a tag from a template-switch adaptor with 12 random nucleotides. MiXCR, run by TCRdb on the 5' RACE reads, gives a single entry per CDR3 protein. This table has 800,000 to 950,000 distinct CDR3 sequences, about 28% appearing once. Notes on the study in general: Because sorting was not performed, PBMCs prevented conclusive naive versus antigen-experienced comparison.

The sample was also reused in another study, on T cells of mothers and their children. From that report: Per child, 3 million or so TCR beta CDR3 reads were obtained, against over 10 million per mother.

Material for sequencing was blood. This receptor was taken from a woman aged 40-49 years in good health. The chain is built from TRBV7-2 and TRBJ2-5, with TRBD1 matching over 7 bases. This chain's CDR3 is CASRATGAKETQYF. DNA of the CDR3: TGTGCCAGCAGAGCCACAGGGGCTAAAGAGACCCAGTACTTC.